The present TCR beta chain was sequenced within a study of CD8+ T cells in alopecia areata. About the research overall: A regimen of oral tofacitinib, 5 to 10 mg twice daily, was given to treated patients. Patients in the study were on tofacitinib for 6 to 18 months, then off it for 6 months. Study-wide points: Higher clonality and more expanded CD8+ clones appeared in lesional than normal scalp.

Remarks on this clone: The antigen is not known.

The V gene's germline CDR1 is MNHNS and CDR2 SASEGT. There are 14 residues in the CDR3. V was cut by 4 bases and J by 4 bases, with 10 bases left in between. Lesional scalp punch biopsies and peripheral blood were collected from alopecia areata patients. TCR sequencing used cDNA made by reverse transcription of extracted RNA. Repertoires were generated with immunoSEQ multiplex PCR, while TCRdb's copy carries only in-frame clones and drops some. This table has about 11,000 clones, around 63% appearing once. Material: skin. This TCR was sampled from a human donor with alopecia areata. This chain joins TRBV6-1 and TRBJ1-4, with a tentative D call TRBD1 (5 bases). CDR3 amino acids: CASSAGAVNEKLFF. The CDR3 nucleotides read TGTGCCAGCAGTGCCGGGGCAGTTAATGAAAAACTGTTTTTT.